This TCR beta chain derives from a study of cytotoxic CD8 clonotypes in ibrutinib-treated CLL. Whole-study findings and limits: Higher circulating CD8+ T-cell counts strongly accompanied higher baseline clonality, above age-matched healthy donors.

In the case of this clone: Its antigen is not known.

The germline gives CDR1 GTSNPN, CDR2 SVGIG (reference sequence). This CDR3 region has 15 residues. Trimming pared 3 bases from V and 1 base from J, leaving 10 bases between. Assay: immunoSEQ multiplex PCR; the TCRdb copy retains only in-frame clones and omits some. This table has under 150,000 clones, approximately 80% appearing once. The chain joins TRBV30 to TRBJ1-6; TRBD1 might be the D (5 bases). The receptor comes from a human donor with chronic lymphocytic leukemia. The sample in question was PBMCs, obtained after 36 months of ibrutinib treatment. The CDR3 nucleotides are TGTGCCTGGAGGCAGGGTGGGTCCTATAATTCACCCCTCCACTTT. It is translated as CAWRQGGSYNSPLHF.